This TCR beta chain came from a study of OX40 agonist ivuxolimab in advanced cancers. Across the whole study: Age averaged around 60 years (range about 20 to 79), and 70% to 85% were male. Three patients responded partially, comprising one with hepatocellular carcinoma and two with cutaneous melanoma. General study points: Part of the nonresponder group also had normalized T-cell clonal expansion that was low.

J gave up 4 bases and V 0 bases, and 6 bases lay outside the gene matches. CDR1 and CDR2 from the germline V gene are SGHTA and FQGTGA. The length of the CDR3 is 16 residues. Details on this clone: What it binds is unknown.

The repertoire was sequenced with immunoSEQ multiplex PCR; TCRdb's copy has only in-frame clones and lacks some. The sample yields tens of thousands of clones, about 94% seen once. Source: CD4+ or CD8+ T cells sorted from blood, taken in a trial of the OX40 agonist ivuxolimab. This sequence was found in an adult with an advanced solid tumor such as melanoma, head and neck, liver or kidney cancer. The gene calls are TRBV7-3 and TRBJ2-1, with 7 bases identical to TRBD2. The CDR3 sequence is CASSLTAASGYNEQFF. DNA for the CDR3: TGTGCCAGCAGCTTAACTGCGGCTAGCGGATACAATGAGCAGTTCTTC.